This TCR beta chain was documented in a study of CD8 T cell repertoires and HIV-1 epitope variants. The overall study: Twenty-five autologous and known Gag and Nef epitope variant peptides each stimulated T cells separately. Separate from the cultures, 1M uncultured T cells served as baseline. Equal numbers of autologous T cell-negative cells presented antigen to enriched T cells.

This clone was observed a single time. The antigen remains undetermined. Study results and caveats: Nef KF9 drew five clonotypes and HW9 one, without TAALDMSHF responses.

The assay was immunoSEQ multiplex PCR, and TCRdb's table has in-frame clones only and misses some. The table has more than 85,000 clones, roughly four fifths seen once. There are 15 residues in the CDR3. From germline, CDR1 is LGHNT and CDR2 FRNRAP. V gave up 1 base and J gave up 4 bases; unmatched junction bases: 4. The rearrangement links TRBV12-5 to TRBJ2-3, with 8 bases aligning to TRBD2. This receptor was identified in a male donor with HIV. Sequenced material: uncultured baseline CD8+ T cells from peripheral blood mononuclear cells (PBMCs). The CDR3 is CASGLAGRAPDTQYF. Here the CDR3 DNA reads TGTGCTAGTGGTTTGGCCGGGAGGGCCCCAGATACGCAGTATTTT.